This entry concerns a single T cell receptor beta chain. The data stem from a study of blood T cell repertoires in COVID-19. Participants came from 24 US areas, aged about 18 to 95 years. Clinical histories supplied by participants themselves formed the basis of cohort assignment. Per the authors' pipeline: Estimates of nucleated cell counts were drawn from the amplification of reference gene primers. Only in-frame clones appear in the TCRdb table, and some are missing; sequencing was by immunoSEQ multiplex PCR. The V and J calls and clone size were taken over from that table, and D and trimming were inferred from the DNA. Of some 250,000 clones in the sample, around 90% were seen once. V was pared by 5 bases and J by 5 bases, with 8 bases of the junction left unmatched. CDR3 length: 15 residues. The germline V gene has CDR1 SEHNR and CDR2 FQNEAQ (reference sequence).

Sequenced material: PBMCs or T cells enriched from blood (not recorded which). The chain carries TRBV7-9 and TRBJ2-1; 8 bases are a match to TRBD2. The clonotype was recovered from a human donor in a cohort exposed to, infected with or recovered from COVID-19 (not recorded which). The donor label of this sample is uncertain. CDR3 sequence reads: CASSAPRGVDNEQFF. CDR3 bases: TGTGCCAGCAGCGCCCCGCGGGGGGTCGACAATGAGCAGTTCTTC.